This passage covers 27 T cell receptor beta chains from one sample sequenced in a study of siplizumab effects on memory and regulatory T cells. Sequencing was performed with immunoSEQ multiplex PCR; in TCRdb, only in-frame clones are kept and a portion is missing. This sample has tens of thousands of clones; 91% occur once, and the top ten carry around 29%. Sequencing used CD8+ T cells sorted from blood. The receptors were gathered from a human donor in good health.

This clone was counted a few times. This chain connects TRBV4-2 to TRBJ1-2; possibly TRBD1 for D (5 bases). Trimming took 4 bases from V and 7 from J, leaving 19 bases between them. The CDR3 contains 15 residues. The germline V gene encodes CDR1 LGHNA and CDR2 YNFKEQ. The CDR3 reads CASSPGHFSSGGYTF. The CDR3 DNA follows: TGTGCCAGCAGCCCCGGACACTTCTCCTCCGGTGGCTACACCTTC.

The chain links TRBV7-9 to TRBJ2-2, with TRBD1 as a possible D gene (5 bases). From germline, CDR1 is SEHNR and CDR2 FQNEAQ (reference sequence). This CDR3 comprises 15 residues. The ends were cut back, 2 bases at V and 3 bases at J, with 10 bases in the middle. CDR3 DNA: TGTGCCAGCAGCTTATCTAGGGGTGACACCGGGGAGCTGTTTTTT. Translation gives CASSLSRGDTGELFF.

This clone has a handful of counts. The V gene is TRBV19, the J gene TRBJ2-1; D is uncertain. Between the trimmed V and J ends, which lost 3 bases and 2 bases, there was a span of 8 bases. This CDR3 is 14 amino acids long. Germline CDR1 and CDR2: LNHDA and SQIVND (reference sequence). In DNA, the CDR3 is TGTGCCAGTAGTATGGGGTCCCCCTACAATGAGCAGTTCTTC. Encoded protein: CASSMGSPYNEQFF. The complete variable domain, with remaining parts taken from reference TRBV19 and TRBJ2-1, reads DGGITQSPKYLFRKEGQNVTLSCEQNLNHDAMYWYRQDPGQGLRLIYYSQIVNDFQKGDIAEGYSVSREKKESFPLTVTSAQKNPTAFYLCASSMGSPYNEQFFGPGTRLTVL.

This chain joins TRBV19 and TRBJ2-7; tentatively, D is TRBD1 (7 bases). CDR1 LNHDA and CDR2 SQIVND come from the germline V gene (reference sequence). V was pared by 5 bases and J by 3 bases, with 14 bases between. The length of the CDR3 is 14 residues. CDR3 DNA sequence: TGTGCCAGTAGTGTCTCCAGGGGGGACTACGAGCAGTACTTC. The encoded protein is CASSVSRGDYEQYF. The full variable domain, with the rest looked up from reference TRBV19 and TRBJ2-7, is DGGITQSPKYLFRKEGQNVTLSCEQNLNHDAMYWYRQDPGQGLRLIYYSQIVNDFQKGDIAEGYSVSREKKESFPLTVTSAQKNPTAFYLCASSVSRGDYEQYFGPGTRLTVT.

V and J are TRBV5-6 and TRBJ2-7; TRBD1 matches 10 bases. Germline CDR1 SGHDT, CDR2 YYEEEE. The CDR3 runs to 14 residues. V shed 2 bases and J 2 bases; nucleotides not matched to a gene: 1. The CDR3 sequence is CASSLGTGAYEQYF. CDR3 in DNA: TGTGCCAGCAGCTTAGGGACAGGGGCCTACGAGCAGTACTTC. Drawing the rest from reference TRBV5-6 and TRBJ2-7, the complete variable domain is DAGVTQSPTHLIKTRGQQVTLRCSPKSGHDTVSWYQQALGQGPQFIFQYYEEEERQRGNFPDRFSGHQFPNYSSELNVNALLLGDSALYLCASSLGTGAYEQYFGPGTRLTVT.

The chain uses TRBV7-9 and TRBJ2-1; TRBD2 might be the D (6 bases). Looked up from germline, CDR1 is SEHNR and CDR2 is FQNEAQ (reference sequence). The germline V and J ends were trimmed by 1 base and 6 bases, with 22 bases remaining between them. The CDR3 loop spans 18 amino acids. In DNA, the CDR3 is TGTGCCAGCAGCTTAGATAGGGACTCCCCCTCGCCGATCAATGAGCAGTTCTTC. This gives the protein CASSLDRDSPSPINEQFF.

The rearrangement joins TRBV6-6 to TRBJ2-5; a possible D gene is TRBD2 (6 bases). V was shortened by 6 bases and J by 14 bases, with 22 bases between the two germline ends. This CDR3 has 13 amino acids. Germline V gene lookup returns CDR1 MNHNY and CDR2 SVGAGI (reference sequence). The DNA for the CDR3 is TGTGCCAGCAGCCAGACACTAGTCGGGGGTGGTTACTTC. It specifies CASSQTLVGGGYF.

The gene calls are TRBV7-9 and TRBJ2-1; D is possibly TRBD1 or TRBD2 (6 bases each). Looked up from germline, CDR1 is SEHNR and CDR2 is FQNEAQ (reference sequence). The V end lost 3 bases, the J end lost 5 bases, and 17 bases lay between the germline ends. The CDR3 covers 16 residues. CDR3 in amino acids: CASSFGSRGADNEQFF. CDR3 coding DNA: TGTGCCAGCAGCTTCGGAAGTAGGGGGGCTGACAATGAGCAGTTCTTC.

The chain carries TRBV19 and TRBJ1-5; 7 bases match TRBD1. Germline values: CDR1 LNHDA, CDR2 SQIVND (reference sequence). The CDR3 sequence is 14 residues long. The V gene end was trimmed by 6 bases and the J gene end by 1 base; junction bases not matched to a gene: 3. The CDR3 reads CASSGRGSNQPQHF. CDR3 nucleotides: TGTGCCAGTAGCGGCAGGGGGAGCAATCAGCCCCAGCATTTT.

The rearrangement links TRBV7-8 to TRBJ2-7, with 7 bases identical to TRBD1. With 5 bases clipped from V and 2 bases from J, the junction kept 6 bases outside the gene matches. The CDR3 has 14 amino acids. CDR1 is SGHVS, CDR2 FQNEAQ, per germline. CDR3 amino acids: CASSIDRVAYEQYF. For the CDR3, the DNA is TGTGCCAGCAGCATCGACAGGGTCGCCTACGAGCAGTACTTC.

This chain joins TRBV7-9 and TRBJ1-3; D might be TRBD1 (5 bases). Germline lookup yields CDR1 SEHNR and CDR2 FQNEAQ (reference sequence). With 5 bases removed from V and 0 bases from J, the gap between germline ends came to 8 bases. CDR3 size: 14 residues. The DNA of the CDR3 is TGTGCCAGCAGCCAACAGGACTCTGGAAACACCATATATTTT. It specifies CASSQQDSGNTIYF.

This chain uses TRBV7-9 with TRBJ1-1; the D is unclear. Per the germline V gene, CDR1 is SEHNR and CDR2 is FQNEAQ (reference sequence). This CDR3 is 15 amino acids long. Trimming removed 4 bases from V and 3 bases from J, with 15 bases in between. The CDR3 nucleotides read TGTGCCAGCAGCTCGGCTGGGGTTGGGGACACTGAAGCTTTCTTT. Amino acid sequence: CASSSAGVGDTEAFF.

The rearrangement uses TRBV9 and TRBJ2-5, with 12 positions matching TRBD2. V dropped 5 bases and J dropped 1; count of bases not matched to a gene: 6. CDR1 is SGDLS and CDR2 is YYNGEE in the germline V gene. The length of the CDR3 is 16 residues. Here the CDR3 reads CASRRLAGATQETQYF. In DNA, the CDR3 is TGTGCCAGCAGAAGACTAGCGGGGGCAACCCAAGAGACCCAGTACTTC.

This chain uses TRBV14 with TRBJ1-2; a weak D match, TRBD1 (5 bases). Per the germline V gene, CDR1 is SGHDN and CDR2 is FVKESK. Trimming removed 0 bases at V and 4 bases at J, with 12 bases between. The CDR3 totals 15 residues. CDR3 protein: CASSQDPWGFYGYTF. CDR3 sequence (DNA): TGTGCCAGCAGCCAAGACCCTTGGGGGTTCTATGGCTACACCTTC.

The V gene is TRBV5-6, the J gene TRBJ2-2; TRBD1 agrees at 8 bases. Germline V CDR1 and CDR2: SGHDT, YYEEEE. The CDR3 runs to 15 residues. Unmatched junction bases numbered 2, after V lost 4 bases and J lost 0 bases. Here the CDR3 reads CASSMTGANTGELFF. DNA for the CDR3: TGTGCCAGCAGCATGACAGGGGCGAACACCGGGGAGCTGTTTTTT. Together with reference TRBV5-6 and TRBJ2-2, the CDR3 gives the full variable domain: DAGVTQSPTHLIKTRGQQVTLRCSPKSGHDTVSWYQQALGQGPQFIFQYYEEEERQRGNFPDRFSGHQFPNYSSELNVNALLLGDSALYLCASSMTGANTGELFFGEGSRLTVL.

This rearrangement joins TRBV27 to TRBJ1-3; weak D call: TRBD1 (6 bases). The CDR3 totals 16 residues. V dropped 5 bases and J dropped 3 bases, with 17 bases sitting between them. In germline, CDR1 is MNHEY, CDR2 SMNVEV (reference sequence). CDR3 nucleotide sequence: TGTGCCAGCAGTCCCCGGGGGGGGGCGGGTGGAAACACCATATATTTT. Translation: CASSPRGGAGGNTIYF.

CDR3 bases: TGTGCCAGCAGCAGGACAGTGGGGACTGAAGCTTTCTTT. Its protein is CASSRTVGTEAFF. The chain recombines TRBV5-5 with TRBJ1-1; D is perhaps TRBD1 (6 bases). V was clipped by 4 bases and J by 5 bases, with 12 bases between them. The CDR3 has 13 amino acids. CDR1 and CDR2 from the germline V gene are SGHKS and YYEKEE (reference sequence).

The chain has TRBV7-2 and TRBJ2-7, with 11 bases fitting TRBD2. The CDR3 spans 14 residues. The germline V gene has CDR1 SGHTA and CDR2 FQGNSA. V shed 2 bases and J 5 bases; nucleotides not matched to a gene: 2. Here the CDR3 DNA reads TGTGCCAGCAGCTTAACACTAGCGGGAGACGAGCAGTACTTC. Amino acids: CASSLTLAGDEQYF.

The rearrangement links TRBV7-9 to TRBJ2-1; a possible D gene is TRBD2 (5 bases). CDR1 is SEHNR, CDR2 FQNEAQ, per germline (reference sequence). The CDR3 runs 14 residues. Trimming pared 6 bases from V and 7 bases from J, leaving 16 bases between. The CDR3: CASSWTHRGNEQFF. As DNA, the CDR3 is TGTGCCAGCAGTTGGACCCACCGAGGGAATGAGCAGTTCTTC.

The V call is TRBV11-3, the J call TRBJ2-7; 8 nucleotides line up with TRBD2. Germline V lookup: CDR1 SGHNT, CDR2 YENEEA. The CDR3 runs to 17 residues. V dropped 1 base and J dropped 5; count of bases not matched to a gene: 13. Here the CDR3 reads CASSLVGPSGSPHEQYF. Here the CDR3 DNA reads TGTGCCAGCAGCTTAGTAGGGCCTAGCGGGTCTCCCCACGAGCAGTACTTC.

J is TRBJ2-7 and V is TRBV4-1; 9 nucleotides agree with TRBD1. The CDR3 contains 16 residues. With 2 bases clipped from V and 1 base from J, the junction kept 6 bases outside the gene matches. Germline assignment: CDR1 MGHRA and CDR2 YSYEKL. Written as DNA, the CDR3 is TGCGCCAGCAGCCAATGGGCCGGGACAGGGTCCTACGAGCAGTACTTC. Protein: CASSQWAGTGSYEQYF.

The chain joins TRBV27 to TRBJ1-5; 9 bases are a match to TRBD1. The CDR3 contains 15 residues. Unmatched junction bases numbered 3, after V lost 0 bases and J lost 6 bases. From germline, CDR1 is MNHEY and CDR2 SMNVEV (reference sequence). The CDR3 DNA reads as TGTGCCAGCAGTTTATCGGGACAGGGAGTTCAGCCCCAGCATTTT. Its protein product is CASSLSGQGVQPQHF.

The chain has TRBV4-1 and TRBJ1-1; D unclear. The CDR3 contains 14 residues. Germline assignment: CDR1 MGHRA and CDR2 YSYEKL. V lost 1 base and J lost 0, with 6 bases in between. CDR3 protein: CASSQVGVNTEAFF. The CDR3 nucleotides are TGCGCCAGCAGCCAAGTCGGGGTGAACACTGAAGCTTTCTTT.

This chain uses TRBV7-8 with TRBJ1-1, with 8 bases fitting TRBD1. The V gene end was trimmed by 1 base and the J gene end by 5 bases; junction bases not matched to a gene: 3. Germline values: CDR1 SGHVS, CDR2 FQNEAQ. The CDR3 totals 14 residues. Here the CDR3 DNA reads TGTGCCAGCAGCTTAGGACAGGGGTGGACTGAAGCTTTCTTT. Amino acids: CASSLGQGWTEAFF. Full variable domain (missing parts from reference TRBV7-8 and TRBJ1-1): GAGVSQSPRYKVAKRGQDVALRCDPISGHVSLFWYQQALGQGPEFLTYFQNEAQLDKSGLPSDRFFAERPEGSVSTLKIQRTQQEDSAVYLCASSLGQGWTEAFFGQGTRLTVV.

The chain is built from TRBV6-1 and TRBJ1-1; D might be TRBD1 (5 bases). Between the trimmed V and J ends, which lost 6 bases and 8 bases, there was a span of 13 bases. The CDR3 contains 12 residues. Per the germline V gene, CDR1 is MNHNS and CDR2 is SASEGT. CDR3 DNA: TGTGCCAGCAGGAGGGAGAGGACAGAAGCTTTCTTT. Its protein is CASRRERTEAFF.

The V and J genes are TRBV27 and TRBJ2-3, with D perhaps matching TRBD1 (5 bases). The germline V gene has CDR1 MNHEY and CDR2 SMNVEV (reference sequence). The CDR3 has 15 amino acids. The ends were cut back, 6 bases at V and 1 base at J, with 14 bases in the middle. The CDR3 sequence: CASRIRVGGTDTQYF. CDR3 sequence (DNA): TGTGCCAGCAGGATCAGGGTGGGTGGCACAGATACGCAGTATTTT.

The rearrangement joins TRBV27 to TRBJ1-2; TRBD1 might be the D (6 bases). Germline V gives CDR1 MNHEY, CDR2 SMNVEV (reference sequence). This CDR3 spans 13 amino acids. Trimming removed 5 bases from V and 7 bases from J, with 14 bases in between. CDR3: CASSLYIQGGYTF. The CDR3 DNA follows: TGTGCCAGCAGTCTATATATACAGGGTGGCTACACCTTC.